This record covers a single T cell receptor beta chain. The data were obtained in a study of shared clonotypes between healthy human individuals. TCRdb keeps only in-frame clones here, not all; method: immunoSEQ multiplex PCR. Among roughly 2 million clones, 90% to 95% were seen once, and the ten largest hold roughly 0.13%. Trimming pared 0 bases from V and 0 bases from J, leaving 14 bases between. This CDR3 is 16 amino acids long. Germline CDR1 is GTSNPN and CDR2 is SVGIG (reference sequence). Donors comprised only Caucasian adults living in Nashville, Tennessee. The TCR originated in a man aged 18 to 29 in good health. The J gene is TRBJ2-5, the V gene TRBV30, with D perhaps given as TRBD1 or TRBD2 (6 bases each). Sequencing used naive CD4+ T cells sorted from blood. Subset in this sample: CD45RA+ positively selected. The CDR3 bases are TGTGCCTGGAGTGTAGGGAGGACAGCTAACCAAGAGACCCAGTACTTC. As protein: CAWSVGRTANQETQYF.